This T cell receptor (beta chain) was identified in a study of shared clonotypes between healthy human individuals. Terminally differentiated effector memory CD45RA+ cells were excluded by CCR7 positive selection of CD45RO-negative cells. Data came from immunoSEQ multiplex PCR; TCRdb stores just in-frame clones and leaves some out. The data contain some 1,900,000 clones, about 95% of them singletons. The germline V and J ends were trimmed by 0 bases and 2 bases, with 10 bases remaining between them. CDR1 is SGDLS, CDR2 YYNGEE, per germline. The CDR3 runs 15 residues. This clone was seen once. The antigen remains undetermined. Study-wide points: It was only blood that was sampled, and tissue repertoires likely differ.

The chain employs TRBV9 and TRBJ2-3; D is possibly TRBD1 (6 bases). This TCR derives from a man aged 18 to 29 in good health. Sequenced input: naive CD8+ T cells sorted from blood. Here the CDR3 DNA reads TGTGCCAGCAGCGTAGGGGGGCAGACCACAGATACGCAGTATTTT. It translates to CASSVGGQTTDTQYF.